This entry is about one TCR beta chain. Antigen unknown. These data originate in a study of Graves' ophthalmopathy and Graves' hyperthyroidism. Amplified TCR beta CDR3 regions were obtained using RNA transcripts as template. Second-round multiplex PCR came after first-round RT-PCR with HTBI primers. Via MiXCR, TCRdb re-called the multiplex PCR reads, giving one row per CDR3 protein. The sample includes 600,000 to 950,000 distinct CDR3 sequences, roughly two fifths of them seen just once. Clinical symptoms, serum thyroxine, TRAb, thyroid ultrasound and orbital computed tomography determined diagnosis. CDR3 length: 13 amino acids. Trimming cost V 0 bases and J 6 bases, with 8 bases left between them. Germline V CDR1 and CDR2: WSHSY, SAAADI. Study results and caveats: Ophthalmopathy progression predictions by the model showed 72.22% specificity and approximately 71% sensitivity.

The sample taken for sequencing was peripheral blood. The origin of this receptor is an adult man with Graves' ophthalmopathy. The chain joins TRBV10-2 to TRBJ1-2; no clear D gene. CDR3 nucleotide sequence: TGCGCCAGCAGTGAGTCAGGGCAAAATGGCTACACCTTC. Its protein is CASSESGQNGYTF.